The next 30 T cell receptor beta chains were all read from a single sample in a study of early T cells in non-severe SARS-CoV-2 infection. MiXCR, run by TCRdb on the 5' RACE reads, gives a single entry per CDR3 protein. The table has 75,000 to 90,000 distinct CDR3 sequences, 8% to 13% seen once. Material: whole blood, obtained at baseline. The receptors stem from an adult who was a healthcare worker with PCR-confirmed SARS-CoV-2 infection or an uninfected control (not recorded which).

This clonotype was seen ten or more times. This rearrangement joins TRBV2 to TRBJ2-7; the match to TRBD2 covers 10 bases. V shed 10 bases and J 5 bases; nucleotides not matched to a gene: 14. Germline V lookup: CDR1 SNHLY, CDR2 FYNNEI. This CDR3 has 15 residues. The CDR3: CATGVQLAGLNEQYF. Written as DNA, the CDR3 is TGTGCCACCGGGGTCCAACTAGCGGGATTGAACGAGCAGTACTTC.

In this sample, this clonotype turned up many times. The J gene is TRBJ2-7, the V gene TRBV12-3 or TRBV12-4; 10 nucleotides match TRBD1. V trimming: 4 bases; J trimming: 5 bases; junction bases outside the gene matches: 2. CDR3 length: 13 residues. For the CDR3, the DNA is TGTGCCAGCAGTTCGACAGGGGGCCACGAGCAGTACTTC. It encodes CASSSTGGHEQYF.

The rearrangement joins TRBV6-1 to TRBJ2-3, with 7 bases identical to TRBD2. V trimming: 5 bases; J trimming: 2 bases; junction bases outside the gene matches: 4. Germline assignment: CDR1 MNHNS and CDR2 SASEGT. The CDR3 runs 14 residues. CDR3 residues: CASSWRENTDTQYF. The CDR3 coding sequence is TGTGCCAGCAGTTGGCGGGAGAACACAGATACGCAGTATTTT.

This clonotype was recorded at least ten times. The genes are TRBV3-1 and TRBJ2-7; 7 nucleotides line up with TRBD2. Germline V lookup: CDR1 LGHDT, CDR2 YNNKEL (reference sequence). The ends lost 1 base at V and 5 bases at J; junction bases unmatched: 5. The CDR3 loop spans 14 amino acids. The CDR3 DNA is TGTGCCAGCAGCCAAGCGGGAGGAAGCCACGAGCAGTACTTC. Residues: CASSQAGGSHEQYF.

This clonotype was seen only a few times. The V gene is TRBV28, the J gene TRBJ2-5; 9 bases agree with TRBD1. J lost 4 bases, V lost 8 bases, and 5 bases had no gene match. This CDR3 comprises 13 residues. The germline CDR1 and CDR2 sequences are MDHEN and SYDVKM. The CDR3 DNA reads as TGTGCCAGCCGGGACAGGGTATTAGAGACCCAGTACTTC. It encodes CASRDRVLETQYF. Complete variable domain (other parts from reference TRBV28 and TRBJ2-5): DVKVTQSSRYLVKRTGEKVFLECVQDMDHENMFWYRQDPGLGLRLIYFSYDVKMKEKGDIPEGYSVSREKKERFSLILESASTNQTSMYLCASRDRVLETQYFGPGTRLLVL.

This chain links TRBV27 with TRBJ1-5; the D is unclear. The CDR3 is 16 residues long. V was clipped by 2 bases and J by 4 bases, with 15 bases between them. Germline lookup yields CDR1 MNHEY and CDR2 SMNVEV (reference sequence). The CDR3 DNA reads TGTGCCAGCAGTTTAGGACCACTAGGAAGTAATCAGCCCCAGCATTTT. This gives the protein CASSLGPLGSNQPQHF.

There are a few counts of this clonotype. J is TRBJ2-1 and V is TRBV10-3; TRBD2 matches 7 bases. Unmatched junction bases numbered 4, after V lost 1 base and J lost 4 bases. Germline V gene lookup returns CDR1 ENHRY and CDR2 SYGVKD. This CDR3 has 15 amino acids. This CDR3 is CAISELSSGYNEQFF. The DNA of the CDR3 is TGTGCCATCAGTGAGTTGTCTAGCGGTTACAATGAGCAGTTCTTC.

The rearrangement uses TRBV5-1 and TRBJ1-5; the D is unclear. Germline CDR1 is SGHRS and CDR2 is YFSETQ. CDR3 length: 14 residues. Trimming shortened V by 4 bases and J by 7 bases, and 15 bases separated the two germline ends. CDR3 nucleotides: TGCGCCAGCAGCCCGGACGGCCCGGGGCAGCCCCAGCATTTT. It codes for CASSPDGPGQPQHF.

This clonotype showed up just a few times. The V and J genes are TRBV7-9 and TRBJ1-3; the match to TRBD1 covers 9 bases. The CDR3 covers 16 residues. The V and J ends lost 4 bases and 2 bases, in that order; junction bases with no gene match: 6. Germline V lookup: CDR1 SEHNR, CDR2 FQNEAQ (reference sequence). This chain's CDR3 is CASSSRTGETGNTIYF. The CDR3 DNA sequence: TGTGCCAGCAGCTCCAGGACAGGGGAGACTGGAAACACCATATATTTT.

This clonotype was counted at least ten times. The V and J genes are TRBV6-1 and TRBJ1-2; D might be TRBD1 (5 bases). Germline-derived CDR1 and CDR2 are MNHNS and SASEGT. The CDR3 length is 13 residues. Between the trimmed V and J ends, which lost 4 bases and 8 bases, there was a span of 14 bases. The CDR3 region has the DNA TGTGCCAGCAGTGTCGACCGGGACCTAGGCTACACCTTC. Translated, it gives CASSVDRDLGYTF.

This clonotype came up a few times. The gene calls are TRBV6-2 or TRBV6-3 and TRBJ2-1; 7 bases map to TRBD1. Trimming cost V 1 base and J 7 bases; bases outside gene matches: 4. Germline V CDR1 and CDR2: MNHEY, SVGEGT. The CDR3 has 14 amino acids. CDR3 nucleotide sequence: TGTGCCAGCAGTTACTTCGACAGGGTGAATGAGCAGTTCTTC. This sequence encodes CASSYFDRVNEQFF.

This clonotype has a handful of counts. The chain is built from TRBV7-2 and TRBJ2-1, with D tentatively TRBD2 (5 bases). This CDR3 has 15 amino acids. Trimming took off 3 bases at V and 6 bases at J, with 15 bases between the two ends. Germline CDR1 reads SGHTA; CDR2 reads FQGNSA. This chain's CDR3 is CASSFEGRAVNEQFF. The CDR3 coding sequence is TGTGCCAGCAGCTTCGAGGGAAGGGCGGTCAATGAGCAGTTCTTC. The whole variable domain, filled in from reference TRBV7-2 and TRBJ2-1, reads GAGVSQSPSNKVTEKGKDVELRCDPISGHTALYWYRQSLGQGLEFLIYFQGNSAPDKSGLPSDRFSAERTGGSVSTLTIQRTQQEDSAVYLCASSFEGRAVNEQFFGPGTRLTVL.

This clonotype showed up many times. The chain links TRBV28 to TRBJ2-7; D gene unclear. Germline assignment: CDR1 MDHEN and CDR2 SYDVKM. CDR3 length: 11 residues. Deletions cut 5 bases from V and 7 bases from J, with 9 bases between. The CDR3 bases are TGTGCCAGCAGTCTAGGAGTGGAGCAGTACTTC. Protein: CASSLGVEQYF. Looking up the rest from reference TRBV28 and TRBJ2-7 gives the full variable domain: DVKVTQSSRYLVKRTGEKVFLECVQDMDHENMFWYRQDPGLGLRLIYFSYDVKMKEKGDIPEGYSVSREKKERFSLILESASTNQTSMYLCASSLGVEQYFGPGTRLTVT.

Only a few counts were recorded for this clonotype. The chain's CDR3 is CASSLQSDTQYF. CDR3 DNA sequence: TGTGCCAGCAGCTTACAATCAGATACGCAGTATTTT. The V call is TRBV11-3, the J call TRBJ2-3; D gene ambiguous. V was clipped by 2 bases and J by 4 bases, with 4 bases between them. The length of the CDR3 is 12 residues. Germline CDR1 is SGHNT and CDR2 is YENEEA.

The chain joins TRBV6-6 to TRBJ2-7, with unresolved D. The CDR3 contains 11 residues. Trimming stripped 5 bases from V and 7 bases from J, with 9 bases between. The germline CDR1 and CDR2 sequences are MNHNY and SVGAGI (reference sequence). CDR3 in DNA: TGTGCCAGCAGTAAAGCTGAGGAGCAGTACTTC. Residues: CASSKAEEQYF.

This clonotype was counted between two and nine times. The chain has TRBV4-1 and TRBJ2-3; D may be TRBD2 (6 bases). V was pared by 0 bases and J by 1 base, with 14 bases between. Germline V gives CDR1 MGHRA, CDR2 YSYEKL. CDR3 length: 17 residues. CDR3 amino acids: CASSQDLEGQGTDTQYF. CDR3 coding DNA: TGCGCCAGCAGCCAAGATTTGGAGGGGCAAGGCACAGATACGCAGTATTTT.

This chain links TRBV5-1 with TRBJ2-7, with 7 nucleotides matching TRBD2. The CDR3 consists of 15 residues. Looked up from germline, CDR1 is SGHRS and CDR2 is YFSETQ. The V and J ends lost 1 base and 3 bases, in that order; junction bases with no gene match: 7. The CDR3 region has the DNA TGCGCCAGCAGCTTGAACCCTAGCGGTCTCTACGAGCAGTACTTC. Its translation is CASSLNPSGLYEQYF. Full variable domain (missing parts from reference TRBV5-1 and TRBJ2-7): KAGVTQTPRYLIKTRGQQVTLSCSPISGHRSVSWYQQTPGQGLQFLFEYFSETQRNKGNFPGRFSGRQFSNSRSEMNVSTLELGDSALYLCASSLNPSGLYEQYFGPGTRLTVT.

This clonotype appeared a few times. The rearrangement joins TRBV7-9 to TRBJ2-1; 11 nucleotides align to TRBD1. Germline loops: CDR1 SEHNR, CDR2 FQNEAQ (reference sequence). V lost 3 bases and J lost 7; bases outside the gene matches: 8. There are 16 residues in the CDR3. In DNA, the CDR3 is TGTGCCAGCAGCTTTCGCATCGGGACAGGGGGGAATGAGCAGTTCTTC. Translation: CASSFRIGTGGNEQFF.

The J gene is TRBJ1-4, the V gene TRBV7-9; D is perhaps TRBD1 (5 bases). The CDR3 has 16 amino acids. V was trimmed by 5 bases and J by 6 bases, leaving 19 bases between them. Germline CDR1 SEHNR, CDR2 FQNEAQ (reference sequence). DNA of the CDR3: TGTGCCAGCAGCCCACGAGGCGGGGGAAGGGATGAAAAACTGTTTTTT. As protein: CASSPRGGGRDEKLFF.

The chain is built from TRBV28 and TRBJ2-7; 9 positions agree with TRBD2. Germline CDR1 is MDHEN and CDR2 is SYDVKM. The CDR3 is made up of 15 amino acids. J was trimmed by 7 bases and V by 1 base; bases with no gene match: 8. CDR3 coding DNA: TGTGCCAGCAGTTTATTTGCGGGAGGGCCGGGGGAGCAGTACTTC. Residues: CASSLFAGGPGEQYF.

This clonotype has at least ten counts. V usage is TRBV12-3 or TRBV12-4 and J usage is TRBJ1-5; no clear D. The CDR3 is 13 amino acids. Trimming stripped 2 bases from V and 7 bases from J, with 9 bases between. CDR3 in DNA: TGTGCCAGCAGTTTAATAGGGTCACAGCCCCAGCATTTT. It is translated as CASSLIGSQPQHF.

The chain uses TRBV29-1 and TRBJ2-1; possibly TRBD1 or TRBD2 for D (5 bases each). Germline CDR1 and CDR2: SQVTM and ANQGSEA. There are 14 residues in the CDR3. V dropped 8 bases and J dropped 3 bases, with 17 bases sitting between them. CDR3 residues: CSTTLGTNYNEQFF. In DNA, the CDR3 is TGCAGCACTACTTTGGGGACCAACTACAATGAGCAGTTCTTC.

This clonotype was counted between two and nine times. The genes are TRBV20-1 and TRBJ2-7; 8 bases agree with TRBD2. With V trimmed by 0 bases and J by 7 bases, 8 bases remained unmatched. CDR3 length: 14 residues. CDR1 and CDR2 (germline): DFQATT, SNEGSKA (reference sequence). In nucleotides, the CDR3 is TGCAGTGCTAGAGATAGGACTAGCCAGAGGGAGCAGTACTTC. Encoded protein: CSARDRTSQREQYF.

This clonotype was picked up a small number of times. The chain has TRBV9 and TRBJ2-3; D ambiguous. In germline, CDR1 is SGDLS, CDR2 YYNGEE. This CDR3 spans 11 amino acids. V lost 0 bases, J lost 11 bases, and 7 bases lay in between. The CDR3 region is CASSVDRRQYF. In DNA, the CDR3 is TGTGCCAGCAGCGTAGATCGACGGCAGTATTTT.

The V gene is TRBV12-3 or TRBV12-4, the J gene TRBJ2-5, with TRBD2 identical over 8 bases. J gave up 3 bases and V 6 bases, and 3 bases lay outside the gene matches. CDR3 size: 13 residues. DNA of the CDR3: TGTGCCAGCAGGCTACTAGCGGAAGAGACCCAGTACTTC. Encoded protein: CASRLLAEETQYF.

The rearrangement uses TRBV10-2 and TRBJ2-3; D is unclear. The germline V gene encodes CDR1 WSHSY and CDR2 SAAADI. CDR3 size: 14 residues. Deletions cut 4 bases from V and 0 bases from J, with 8 bases between. The CDR3 sequence is CASSVIASTDTQYF. DNA for the CDR3: TGCGCCAGCAGTGTTATAGCTAGCACAGATACGCAGTATTTT.

This clonotype was counted many times. The genes are TRBV14 and TRBJ2-1, with D unclear. Trimming cost V 0 bases and J 3 bases, with 24 bases left between them. The V gene's germline CDR1 is SGHDN and CDR2 FVKESK. This CDR3 has 20 residues. The CDR3 reads CASSQDESRPTYRVYNEQFF. As DNA, the CDR3 is TGTGCCAGCAGCCAAGATGAATCCAGGCCCACTTATAGAGTCTACAATGAGCAGTTCTTC.

This clonotype has a handful of counts. The chain recombines TRBV7-8 with TRBJ1-1; 10 bases match TRBD1. After removal of 6 bases from V and 6 bases from J, the junction contained 13 bases not matched to a gene. The CDR3 runs 16 residues. The germline V gene encodes CDR1 SGHVS and CDR2 FQNEAQ. Here the CDR3 reads CASSSYPGTGVSEAFF. DNA for the CDR3: TGTGCCAGCAGTAGCTACCCCGGGACAGGGGTTTCTGAAGCTTTCTTT.

Ten or more counts support this clonotype. The genes are TRBV7-9 and TRBJ1-2; D unclear. In germline, CDR1 is SEHNR, CDR2 FQNEAQ (reference sequence). Trimming removed 2 bases from V and 8 bases from J, with 15 bases in between. The CDR3 has 14 residues. CDR3 in DNA: TGTGCCAGCAGCTTAAAGGAGAGCGGGATCGGCTACACCTTC. Amino acid sequence: CASSLKESGIGYTF.

The V and J genes are TRBV7-9 and TRBJ2-1; tentative D call: TRBD2 (6 bases). This CDR3 region has 15 residues. From germline, CDR1 is SEHNR and CDR2 FQNEAQ (reference sequence). Trimming cost V 5 bases and J 0 bases, with 11 bases left between them. The CDR3 DNA reads as TGTGCCAGCAGCCGGGACTCGAGCTCCTACAATGAGCAGTTCTTC. Translating gives CASSRDSSSYNEQFF. The variable domain in full, with the rest retrieved from reference TRBV7-9 and TRBJ2-1, is DTGVSQNPRHKITKRGQNVTFRCDPISEHNRLYWYRQTLGQGPEFLTYFQNEAQLEKSRLLSDRFSAERPKGSFSTLEIQRTEQGDSAMYLCASSRDSSSYNEQFFGPGTRLTVL.